The entry below gives a single TCR beta chain sequence along with its context. Its target antigen remains unknown. No clone much larger than this one lies a single base away; base qualities are absent. Using the deep immunoSEQ assay, TCR CDR3 regions were amplified from genomic DNA by multiplex PCR. For each cell subset, the extracted genomic DNA was distributed evenly across all wells of several immunoSEQ 96-well plates, and each plate served as one replicate. For sorted subsets, around 200 ng genomic DNA, equal to 30,000 to 35,000 T cell genomes, was loaded into each replicate PCR. The purified libraries were quantified using a Qubit 3.0 fluorometer, sized with a Bioanalyzer 2100, and then quantified again using the KAPA Library Quantification kit. A separate single-read 150-cycle Illumina NextSeq 550 flow cell was used to sequence each immunoSEQ 96-well plate. The study's processing was this. The immunoSEQ output contained only junctional sequences without quality scores, so filtering could not match that applied to full-length reads. Sequences were annotated with PyIR, a Python wrapper for IgBLAST v1.9, using IMGT germline references to assign V/J genes and CDR3. Reads were filtered out if the reads had weak V/J assignments (E-value above 1e-6), no CDR3, stop codons, out-of-frame junctions, or ambiguous translated residues. V3J clonotypes were defined as sequences sharing an identical inferred V gene, J gene, and CDR3 amino acid sequence. To compute the percentage overlap between repertoires, the number of shared unique clonotypes was divided by the size of the smaller repertoire. Richness of each repertoire was evaluated using RTK rarefaction, the Chao1 estimator, and Recon v2.1 estimates of unobserved clonotypes. OLGA was used to compute generation probabilities for all TCRbeta clonotypes that the gDNA method yielded from a handful of donors. TCRdb carries this immuneACCESS record with in-frame sequences only. Its versions omit some clonotypes, under half of them owing to an unresolved V gene in the studies checked, with the rest unexplained. That table supplies the V and J calls and clone size; D and trimming were determined from the DNA. The sample records 300,000 to 400,000 clones, about 73% of which are singletons. 10% of the sample is held by the ten biggest clonotypes.

As encoded in the germline V gene, CDR1 is SQVTM while CDR2 is ANQGSEA. The CDR3 spans 13 residues, from the cysteine through the phenylalanine. Of all the DNA, just the CDR3 is kept, 39 bases in frame from base 1. V is cut back by 0 bases and J by 14 bases, with 5 bases in the junction unmatched. The sample originates from a study of shared clonotypes between healthy human individuals (TCRdb year 2020). Regarding the study in general: A couple of women and a few men aged 18 to 49 years were included in the cohort. To increase sequencing depth and limit assay-specific biases, TCR repertoire library preparation and sequencing were carried out by different laboratories using diverse techniques. Leukapheresis yielded between about 0.94 and 10 billion PBMCs per donor. To estimate repertoire size and how much clonotype sharing occurs between individuals, the study deeply sequenced the blood TCR repertoires of about 5 healthy adults. For each donor, CD4 naive and CD4 memory were each run on three plates, CD8 naive on two plates, and CD8 memory on one plate.

Summary of the overall study and its limitations: Sampling was restricted to blood, and TCR repertoires in tissues likely differ from the TCR repertoires found in blood. Larger estimated clonotype richness was generally found for naive subsets than for memory subsets. Because the study included a small number of donors, the genetic and exposure-history diversity represented was limited. Clonotypes shared by all four sorted-subset donors showed higher generation probabilities than non-shared clonotypes. Across a handful of donors, approximately 4.6% of naive CD4, roughly 3.8% of naive CD8, 2.3% of memory CD4, and 0.4% of memory CD8 clonotypes were shared. Pairwise subsampling indicated that sequencing depth was expected to affect the degree of clonotype sharing among donors. Incomplete sequencing was indicated by rarefaction of sorted-subset datasets, despite the large sequencing depth.

The donors were healthy, HIV-negative adults with no recently reported acute infections or vaccinations. Only Caucasian adults living in Nashville, Tennessee, USA were represented among the donors. CD4+ T cells were enriched through magnetic negative selection, after which naive cells were positively selected on CD45RA and the remaining negative fraction served as the memory subset. After blood collection by leukapheresis, PBMCs were isolated using Ficoll-Histopaque density gradient centrifugation and then cryopreserved in the vapor phase of liquid nitrogen. Analytical flow cytometry was used to check the purity and quantity of each magnetically sorted T cell population. Each sorted fraction had its genomic DNA isolated and then quantified by UV absorbance on a Nanodrop 2000c.

Here the chain combines TRBV29-1 and TRBJ1-6; TRBD1 agrees with 9 junctional bases. Sequencing was performed on memory CD4+ T cells sorted from blood. The cell subset or site label of this sample denotes: CD45RA-negative fraction. The receptor comes from a young man in good health. The DNA is as follows: TGCAGCGTTGAAGATCGGGGACAGGGTTCCCTCCACTTT. The encoded protein is CSVEDRGQGSLHF.